The clone carrying this TCR beta chain was recorded only once. What it binds is unknown. PCR involved 60 Vbeta and 13 Jbeta primers. Repertoires were generated with immunoSEQ multiplex PCR, while TCRdb's copy carries only in-frame clones and drops some. The sample has some 150,000 clones, about 85% seen once; the top ten hold more than 2%. This record belongs to a study of cytomegalovirus exposure and HLA in healthy donors. General observations from the study: Previous analysis showed most TCR beta V segments were productive about 90% or about 30% of the time.

V was pared by 3 bases and J by 3 bases, with 6 bases of the junction left unmatched. This CDR3 has 15 amino acids. Per germline, CDR1 SGHAT and CDR2 FQNNGV. The sequenced sample was PBMCs. The TCR sequence derives from a woman aged 18-29 years in good health and CMV-seronegative. The genes are TRBV11-2 and TRBJ1-2, with 8 bases that match TRBD1. The CDR3 DNA reads as TGTGCCAGCAGCTTGGCAGGGGGCCGAGACTATGGCTACACCTTC. Amino acids: CASSLAGGRDYGYTF. The full variable domain, its missing parts supplied by reference TRBV11-2 and TRBJ1-2, is EAGVAQSPRYKIIEKRQSVAFWCNPISGHATLYWYQQILGQGPKLLIQFQNNGVVDDSQLPKDRFSAERLKGVDSTLKIQPAKLEDSAVYLCASSLAGGRDYGYTFGSGTRLTVV.